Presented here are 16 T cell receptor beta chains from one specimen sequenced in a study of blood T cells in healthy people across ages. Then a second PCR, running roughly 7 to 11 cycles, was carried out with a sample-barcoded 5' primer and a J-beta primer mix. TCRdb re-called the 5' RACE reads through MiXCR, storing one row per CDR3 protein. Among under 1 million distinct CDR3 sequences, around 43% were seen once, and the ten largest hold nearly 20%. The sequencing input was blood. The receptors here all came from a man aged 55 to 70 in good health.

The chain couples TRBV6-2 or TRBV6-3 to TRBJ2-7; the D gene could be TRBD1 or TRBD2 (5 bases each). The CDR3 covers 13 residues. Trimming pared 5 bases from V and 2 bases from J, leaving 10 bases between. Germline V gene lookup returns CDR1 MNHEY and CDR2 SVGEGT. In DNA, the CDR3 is TGTGCCAGCAGTGACAAGGGACCCTACGAGCAGTACTTC. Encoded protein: CASSDKGPYEQYF.

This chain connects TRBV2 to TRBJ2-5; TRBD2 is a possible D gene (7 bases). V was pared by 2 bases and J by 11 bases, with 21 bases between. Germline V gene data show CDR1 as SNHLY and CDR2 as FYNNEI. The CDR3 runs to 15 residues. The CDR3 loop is CASSESGAGAGEQYF. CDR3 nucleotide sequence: TGTGCCAGCAGTGAAAGTGGGGCAGGGGCGGGGGAGCAGTACTTC. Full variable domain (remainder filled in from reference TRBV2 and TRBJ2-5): EPEVTQTPSHQVTQMGQEVILRCVPISNHLYFYWYRQILGQKVEFLVSFYNNEISEKSEIFDDQFSVERPDGSNFTLKIRSTKLEDSAMYFCASSESGAGAGEQYFGPGTRLLVL.

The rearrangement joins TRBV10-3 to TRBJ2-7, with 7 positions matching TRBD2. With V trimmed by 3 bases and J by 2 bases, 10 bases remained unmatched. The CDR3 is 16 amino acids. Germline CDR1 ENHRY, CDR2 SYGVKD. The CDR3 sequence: CAISDSGSGLTYEQYF. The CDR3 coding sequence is TGTGCCATCAGTGATTCGGGTAGCGGGCTAACCTACGAGCAGTACTTC.

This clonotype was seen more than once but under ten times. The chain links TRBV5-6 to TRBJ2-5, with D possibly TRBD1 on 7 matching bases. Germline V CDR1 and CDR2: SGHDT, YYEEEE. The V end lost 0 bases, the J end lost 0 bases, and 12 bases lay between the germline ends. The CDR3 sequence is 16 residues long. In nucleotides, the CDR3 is TGTGCCAGCAGCTTGGGACAGGGCGGGGACCAAGAGACCCAGTACTTC. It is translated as CASSLGQGGDQETQYF.

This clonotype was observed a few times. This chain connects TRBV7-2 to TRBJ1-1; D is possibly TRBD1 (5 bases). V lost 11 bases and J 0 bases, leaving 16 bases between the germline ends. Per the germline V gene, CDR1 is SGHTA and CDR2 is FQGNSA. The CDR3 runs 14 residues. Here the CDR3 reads CACKGTWVNTEAFF. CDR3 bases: TGTGCCTGTAAGGGGACCTGGGTGAACACTGAAGCTTTCTTT.

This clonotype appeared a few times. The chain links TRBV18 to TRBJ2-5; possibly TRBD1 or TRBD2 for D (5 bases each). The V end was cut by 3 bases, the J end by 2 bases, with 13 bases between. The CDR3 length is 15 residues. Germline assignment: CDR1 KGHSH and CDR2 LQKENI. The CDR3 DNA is TGTGCCAGCTCACCTTTAGGGGACCTTCAAGAGACCCAGTACTTC. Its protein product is CASSPLGDLQETQYF.

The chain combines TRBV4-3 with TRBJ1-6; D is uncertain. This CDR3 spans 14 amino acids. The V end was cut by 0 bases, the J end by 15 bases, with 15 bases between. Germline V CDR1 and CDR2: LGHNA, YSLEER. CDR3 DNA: TGCGCCAGCAGCCAAGATCTCGCCGGGAACTTCCTCCACTTT. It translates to CASSQDLAGNFLHF.

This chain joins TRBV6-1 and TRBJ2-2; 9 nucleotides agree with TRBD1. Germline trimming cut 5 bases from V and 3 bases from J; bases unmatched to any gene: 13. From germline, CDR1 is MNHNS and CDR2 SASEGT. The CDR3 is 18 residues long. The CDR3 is CASSPGTGIGDYTGELFF. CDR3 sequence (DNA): TGTGCCAGCAGTCCCGGGACAGGGATTGGGGACTACACCGGGGAGCTGTTTTTT.

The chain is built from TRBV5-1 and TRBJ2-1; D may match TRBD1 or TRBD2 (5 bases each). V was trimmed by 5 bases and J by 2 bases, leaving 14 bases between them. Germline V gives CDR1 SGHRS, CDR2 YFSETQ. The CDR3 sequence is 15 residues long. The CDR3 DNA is TGCGCCAGCAGAGGTTGGGACGGGACCTACAATGAGCAGTTCTTC. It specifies CASRGWDGTYNEQFF.

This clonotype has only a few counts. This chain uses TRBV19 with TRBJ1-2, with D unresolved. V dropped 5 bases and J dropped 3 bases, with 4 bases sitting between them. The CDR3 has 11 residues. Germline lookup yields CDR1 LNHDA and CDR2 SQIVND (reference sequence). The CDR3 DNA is TGTGCCAGTAGTGCGGACTATGGCTACACCTTC. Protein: CASSADYGYTF.

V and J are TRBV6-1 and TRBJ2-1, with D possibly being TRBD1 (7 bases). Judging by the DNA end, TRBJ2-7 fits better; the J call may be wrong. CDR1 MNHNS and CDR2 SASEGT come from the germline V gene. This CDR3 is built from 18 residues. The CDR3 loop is CASSPGVRVGGSYNEQYF. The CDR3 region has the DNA TGTGCCAGCAGTCCGGGGGTGCGTGTAGGGGGCTCCTACAATGAGCAGTACTTC.

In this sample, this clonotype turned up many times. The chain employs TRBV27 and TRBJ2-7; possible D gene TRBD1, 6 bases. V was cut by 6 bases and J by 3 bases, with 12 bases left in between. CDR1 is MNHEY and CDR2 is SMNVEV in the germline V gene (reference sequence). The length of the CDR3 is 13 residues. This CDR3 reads CASSRGQFYEQYF. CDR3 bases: TGTGCCAGCAGCCGTGGACAGTTCTACGAGCAGTACTTC.

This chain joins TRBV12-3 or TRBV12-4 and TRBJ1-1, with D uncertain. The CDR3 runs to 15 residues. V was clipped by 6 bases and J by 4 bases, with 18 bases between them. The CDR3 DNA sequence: TGTGCCAGCAGCCCTTTTAAGGGCTGGGTCACTGAAGCTTTCTTT. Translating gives CASSPFKGWVTEAFF.

This chain's CDR3 is CASTSVDTGELFF. The CDR3 DNA reads TGTGCCAGCACTAGCGTAGACACCGGGGAGCTGTTTTTT. This sequence joins TRBV2 and TRBJ2-2, with TRBD2 as a possible D gene (6 bases). V was pared by 7 bases and J by 3 bases, with 9 bases between. The germline V gene encodes CDR1 SNHLY and CDR2 FYNNEI. The CDR3 totals 13 residues. The complete variable domain, with remaining parts taken from reference TRBV2 and TRBJ2-2, reads EPEVTQTPSHQVTQMGQEVILRCVPISNHLYFYWYRQILGQKVEFLVSFYNNEISEKSEIFDDQFSVERPDGSNFTLKIRSTKLEDSAMYFCASTSVDTGELFFGEGSRLTVL.

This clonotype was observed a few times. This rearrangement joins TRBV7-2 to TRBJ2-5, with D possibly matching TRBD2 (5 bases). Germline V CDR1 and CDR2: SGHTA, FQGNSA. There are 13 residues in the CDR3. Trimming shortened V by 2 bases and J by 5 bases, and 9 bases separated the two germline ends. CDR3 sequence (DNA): TGTGCCAGCAGCTTACTGAGGGAGGAGACCCAGTACTTC. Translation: CASSLLREETQYF. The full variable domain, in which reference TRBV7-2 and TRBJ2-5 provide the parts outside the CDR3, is GAGVSQSPSNKVTEKGKDVELRCDPISGHTALYWYRQSLGQGLEFLIYFQGNSAPDKSGLPSDRFSAERTGGSVSTLTIQRTQQEDSAVYLCASSLLREETQYFGPGTRLLVL.

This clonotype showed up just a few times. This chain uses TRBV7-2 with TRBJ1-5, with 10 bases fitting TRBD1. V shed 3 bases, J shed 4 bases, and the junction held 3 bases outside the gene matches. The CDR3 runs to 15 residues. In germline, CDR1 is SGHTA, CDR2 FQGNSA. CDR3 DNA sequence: TGTGCCAGCAGCTTGACAGGGGGCCTTAATCAGCCCCAGCATTTT. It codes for CASSLTGGLNQPQHF.